The 27 T cell receptor beta chains presented below share a single source sample, sequenced in a study of blood T cells in healthy people across ages. For the second PCR, which ran for about 6 to 11 cycles, a sample-barcoded 5' primer and a J-beta primer mix were used. TCRdb reprocessed the 5' RACE reads with MiXCR, giving one entry per CDR3 protein. The sample has more than 500,000 distinct CDR3 sequences, over 25% seen once. These data were also reused for a study on T cells of mothers and their children.

The material sequenced was blood. These receptors all stem from a boy aged 2 to 9 in good health.

V gene TRBV18 combines with J gene TRBJ2-3; perhaps TRBD1 as D (5 bases). The V gene's germline CDR1 is KGHSH and CDR2 LQKENI. Between the trimmed V and J ends, which lost 3 bases and 1 base, there was a span of 14 bases. The CDR3 has 16 amino acids. CDR3 region: CASSPRTSQGTDTQYF. DNA of the CDR3: TGTGCCAGCTCACCCCGGACATCTCAGGGCACAGATACGCAGTATTTT. The full variable domain, completed using reference TRBV18 and TRBJ2-3, is NAGVMQNPRHLVRRRGQEARLRCSPMKGHSHVYWYRQLPEEGLKFMVYLQKENIIDESGMPKERFSAEFPKEGPSILRIQQVVRGDSAAYFCASSPRTSQGTDTQYFGPGTRLTVL.

This rearrangement joins TRBV6-6 to TRBJ2-1; TRBD1 aligns across 9 bases. The germline CDR1 and CDR2 sequences are MNHNY and SVGAGI (reference sequence). The CDR3 has 14 amino acids. J was trimmed by 6 bases and V by 2 bases; bases with no gene match: 2. CDR3 bases: TGTGCCAGCAGTTACCGGGACAGGGTCAATGAGCAGTTCTTC. This gives the protein CASSYRDRVNEQFF.

This clonotype was detected only a few times. Mismatch with germline at one junction end may stem from a read error. The chain combines TRBV20-1 with TRBJ1-4, with D possibly being TRBD1 (6 bases). Per the germline V gene, CDR1 is DFQATT and CDR2 is SNEGSKA (reference sequence). The CDR3 is 15 residues long. The DNA of the CDR3 is TGCGGTGCTCATGGGGGCGGCACAACTAATGAAAAACTGTTTTTT. It translates to CGAHGGGTTNEKLFF.

This clonotype was seen only a few times. The chain couples TRBV6-6 to TRBJ2-5; D is possibly TRBD1 or TRBD2 (5 bases each). Germline V lookup: CDR1 MNHNY, CDR2 SVGAGI (reference sequence). Between the trimmed V and J ends, which lost 5 bases and 1 base, there was a span of 11 bases. The CDR3 spans 14 residues. The CDR3 is CASSQGRTQETQYF. In nucleotides, the CDR3 is TGTGCCAGCAGTCAGGGACGGACCCAAGAGACCCAGTACTTC.

A word on this clonotype: A much more abundant neighbour one base away suggests this may be a read error. V gene TRBV7-4 combines with J gene TRBJ1-5; tentative D call: TRBD1 (5 bases). This CDR3 comprises 14 residues. V dropped 3 bases and J dropped 8 bases, with 14 bases sitting between them. Looked up from germline, CDR1 is SGHVT and CDR2 is SQSDAQ. This CDR3 reads CASSLGGGAKPQHF. As DNA, the CDR3 is TGTGCCAGCAGCTTGGGGGGGGGTGCGAAGCCCCAGCATTTT.

The J gene is TRBJ1-2, the V gene TRBV6-5; D remains unclear. The germline gives CDR1 MNHEY, CDR2 SVGAGI. Deletions cut 6 bases from V and 4 bases from J, with 12 bases between. This CDR3 spans 13 amino acids. The CDR3 region is CASSIHSLYGYTF. The CDR3 DNA is TGTGCCAGCAGCATCCACAGTCTCTATGGCTACACCTTC.

This clonotype was counted only a few times. The chain recombines TRBV11-3 with TRBJ2-5, with D unresolved. CDR3 length: 15 amino acids. The V and J ends lost 1 base and 4 bases respectively, with 13 bases between them. Germline-derived CDR1 and CDR2 are SGHNT and YENEEA. The CDR3, as DNA: TGTGCCAGCAGCTTAGGGGCCCAGACCCGAGAGACCCAGTACTTC. It specifies CASSLGAQTRETQYF.

This clonotype has just a few counts. The CDR3 DNA is TGTGCCACCAGTCCGCGGGACAGCAGTTATGGCTACACCTTC. This translates into CATSPRDSSYGYTF. The chain joins TRBV15 to TRBJ1-2, with TRBD1 matching over 7 bases. The CDR3 runs to 14 residues. The ends lost 6 bases at V and 5 bases at J; junction bases unmatched: 9. The germline gives CDR1 LNHNV, CDR2 YYDKDF (reference sequence).

The chain recombines TRBV7-2 with TRBJ1-2; D is possibly TRBD1 (5 bases). The V and J ends lost 5 bases and 8 bases respectively, with 15 bases between them. Germline lookup yields CDR1 SGHTA and CDR2 FQGNSA. The CDR3 consists of 13 residues. CDR3 in amino acids: CASSPGDYWGYTF. In DNA, the CDR3 is TGTGCCAGCAGCCCCGGGGACTACTGGGGCTACACCTTC.

This clonotype was found a few times. The rearrangement links TRBV9 to TRBJ2-7, with TRBD2 identical over 8 bases. V was pared by 5 bases and J by 0 bases, with 7 bases of the junction left unmatched. This CDR3 spans 15 amino acids. From germline, CDR1 is SGDLS and CDR2 YYNGEE. CDR3 amino acids: CASSRSGGGSYEQYF. CDR3 in DNA: TGTGCCAGCAGTCGGAGCGGGGGAGGCTCCTACGAGCAGTACTTC. Full variable domain (outside the CDR3, taken from reference TRBV9 and TRBJ2-7): DSGVTQTPKHLITATGQRVTLRCSPRSGDLSVYWYQQSLDQGLQFLIQYYNGEERAKGNILERFSAQQFPDLHSELNLSSLELGDSALYFCASSRSGGGSYEQYFGPGTRLTVT.

In its sample, this clonotype was seen many times. V gene TRBV20-1 combines with J gene TRBJ2-3; 10 nucleotides line up with TRBD1. This CDR3 comprises 13 residues. Germline V gene data show CDR1 as DFQATT and CDR2 as SNEGSKA (reference sequence). The trim removed 5 bases at V and 5 bases at J, leaving 4 bases unmatched. This chain's CDR3 is CSASGQGIDTQYF. Here the CDR3 DNA reads TGCAGTGCTTCGGGACAGGGGATAGATACGCAGTATTTT.

The V and J genes are TRBV7-8 and TRBJ1-5; unclear D gene. The CDR3 loop spans 13 amino acids. The germline gives CDR1 SGHVS, CDR2 FQNEAQ. V was trimmed by 4 bases and J by 6 bases, leaving 10 bases between them. In nucleotides, the CDR3 is TGTGCCAGCAGCTCACAACGGACTCAGCCCCAGCATTTT. It specifies CASSSQRTQPQHF.

The gene calls are TRBV20-1 and TRBJ2-7; 13 nucleotides align to TRBD2. CDR1 and CDR2 from the germline V gene are DFQATT and SNEGSKA (reference sequence). The length of the CDR3 is 17 residues. J was trimmed by 0 bases and V by 3 bases; bases with no gene match: 8. The CDR3 here is CSASRTSGGYTSYEQYF. The DNA for the CDR3 is TGCAGTGCTAGCCGGACTAGCGGGGGTTACACCTCCTACGAGCAGTACTTC.

The chain uses TRBV4-1 and TRBJ2-4; TRBD1 agrees at 7 bases. V trimming: 4 bases; J trimming: 1 base; junction bases outside the gene matches: 10. The CDR3 has 17 residues. Looked up from germline, CDR1 is MGHRA and CDR2 is YSYEKL. The CDR3 loop reads CASSPILIQGAKNIQYF. The CDR3 bases are TGCGCCAGCAGCCCTATTTTAATACAGGGGGCCAAAAACATTCAGTACTTC.

The chain joins TRBV6-1 to TRBJ1-3; D unclear. Germline CDR1 and CDR2: MNHNS and SASEGT. The CDR3 length is 17 residues. Trimming stripped 6 bases from V and 3 bases from J, with 21 bases between. This CDR3 is CASSSSKGEGSGNTIYF. For the CDR3, the DNA is TGTGCCAGCAGCTCATCCAAGGGAGAAGGGAGTGGAAACACCATATATTTT.

This chain links TRBV6-5 with TRBJ2-1; D may be TRBD2 (6 bases). V was pared by 0 bases and J by 7 bases, with 7 bases between. Germline V lookup: CDR1 MNHEY, CDR2 SVGAGI. The CDR3 length is 13 residues. The CDR3 here is CASSYSRGNEQFF. DNA for the CDR3: TGTGCCAGCAGTTACTCACGGGGGAATGAGCAGTTCTTC.

The rearrangement joins TRBV29-1 to TRBJ2-1, with D unresolved. Germline V gene sequence: CDR1 SQVTM, CDR2 ANQGSEA. Trimming took off 8 bases at V and 9 bases at J, with 14 bases between the two ends. The CDR3 covers 11 residues. CDR3 DNA: TGCAGCCCCCAGTCGGCCGGTGAGCAGTTCTTC. It is translated as CSPQSAGEQFF.

This clonotype was counted a few times. DNA for the CDR3: TGTGCCAGCAGCCCCCGGGGAGTTGGCAATGAGCAGTTCTTC. The encoded protein is CASSPRGVGNEQFF. The chain combines TRBV5-8 with TRBJ2-1; the D gene is possibly TRBD2 (5 bases). Looked up from germline, CDR1 is SGHTS and CDR2 is YDEGEE. With 4 bases removed from V and 6 bases from J, the gap between germline ends came to 14 bases. This CDR3 contains 14 residues.

The V gene is TRBV7-9, the J gene TRBJ1-2; 8 nucleotides agree with TRBD1. Germline lookup yields CDR1 SEHNR and CDR2 FQNEAQ (reference sequence). The V segment lost 5 bases and the J segment 1 base; nucleotides outside the gene matches: 6. There are 15 residues in the CDR3. The CDR3 region has the DNA TGTGCCAGCAGCCCCCCTGGACAGGGTAACTATGGCTACACCTTC. It is translated as CASSPPGQGNYGYTF.

This clonotype has a count of ten or more. J is TRBJ2-4 and V is TRBV3-1, with 9 positions matching TRBD2. J lost 6 bases, V lost 4 bases, and 10 bases had no gene match. Germline assignment: CDR1 LGHDT and CDR2 YNNKEL (reference sequence). The CDR3 spans 16 residues. The CDR3 DNA sequence: TGTGCCAGCAGCCGATCCGGCGGGGGGGGAAGAAACATTCAGTACTTC. Amino acid sequence: CASSRSGGGGRNIQYF.

The chain is built from TRBV6-2 or TRBV6-3 and TRBJ2-7, with TRBD2 identical over 9 bases. V lost 4 bases to trimming and J lost 2 bases; unmatched junction nucleotides: 6. The CDR3 has 15 amino acids. The germline CDR1 and CDR2 sequences are MNHEY and SVGEGT. The CDR3 reads CASSSAGGGTYEQYF. In nucleotides, the CDR3 is TGTGCCAGCAGTTCGGCGGGAGGGGGGACCTACGAGCAGTACTTC.

The chain employs TRBV4-1 and TRBJ2-5, with 11 bases aligning to TRBD2. The V gene end was trimmed by 6 bases and the J gene end by 1 base; junction bases not matched to a gene: 10. The CDR3 is made up of 17 amino acids. The germline V gene has CDR1 MGHRA and CDR2 YSYEKL. The CDR3 DNA is TGCGCCAGCAGTCGATACGGGACTAGCGGTTCCCAAGAGACCCAGTACTTC. Amino acid sequence: CASSRYGTSGSQETQYF.

This clonotype was counted ten times or more. The chain carries TRBV12-3 or TRBV12-4 and TRBJ1-2; TRBD1 is a possible D gene (5 bases). Trimming stripped 1 base from V and 7 bases from J, with 7 bases between. This CDR3 contains 12 residues. The CDR3 DNA follows: TGTGCCAGCAGTTTAGGAGGGGCTGGCTACACCTTC. Its translation: CASSLGGAGYTF.

The CDR3: CSARPPGRGAGYGYTF. Here the CDR3 DNA reads TGCAGTGCTAGACCCCCCGGACGGGGGGCAGGATATGGCTACACCTTC. The chain employs TRBV20-1 and TRBJ1-2; TRBD1 might be the D (6 bases). CDR3 length: 16 amino acids. Per the germline V gene, CDR1 is DFQATT and CDR2 is SNEGSKA (reference sequence). Trimming removed 2 bases from V and 5 bases from J, with 21 bases in between.

This clonotype was seen a handful of times. The chain links TRBV29-1 to TRBJ2-6; 12 nucleotides line up with TRBD2. The J segment lost 4 bases and the V segment lost 6 bases, leaving 10 bases of the junction unmatched. The CDR3 has 17 residues. Per the germline V gene, CDR1 is SQVTM and CDR2 is ANQGSEA. The CDR3 here is CSVGLAGMPTGANVLTF. CDR3 bases: TGCAGCGTAGGACTAGCGGGGATGCCTACCGGGGCCAACGTCCTGACTTTC.

The V call is TRBV21-1, the J call TRBJ1-2; TRBD1 was called by the table and not checked on the DNA. TRBV21-1 is given as a pseudogene. CDR3 size: 14 residues. CDR3 bases: TGTGCCAGCAGCAAGGACACATCCAACTATGGCTACACCTTC. Amino acid sequence: CASSKDTSNYGYTF.

This clonotype has more than one count but fewer than ten. The chain is built from TRBV27 and TRBJ1-4; no clear D. Germline CDR1 MNHEY, CDR2 SMNVEV (reference sequence). Trimming removed 5 bases from V and 3 bases from J, with 10 bases in between. This CDR3 is built from 14 residues. In DNA form, the CDR3 reads TGTGCCAGCAGTCCAAACGGGCCTAATGAAAAACTGTTTTTT. Its protein product is CASSPNGPNEKLFF.